These 21 T cell receptor beta chains originate from one sample sequenced in a study of T cells expressing NK-cell markers. TCRdb re-called the 5' RACE reads; one entry per CDR3 protein, DNA not given. Its table records about 150,000 distinct CDR3 sequences. The specimen was blood T cells: a sorted CD56 or NKG2C T cell subset, CD4+ or CD8+ T cells, or bulk PBMC T cells (not recorded which). The receptors stem from a man aged 18 to 30 in good health.

CDR3 residues: CSAKTPRGWSNEQFF. The V and J genes are TRBV20-1 and TRBJ2-1; there is no DNA to check the TCRdb D call of TRBD1. Germline V gives CDR1 DFQATT, CDR2 SNEGSKA (reference sequence). The CDR3 sequence is 15 residues long.

The chain uses TRBV6-5 and TRBJ2-1; TCRdb picks TRBD1, but there is no DNA to check that call. CDR3 length: 15 residues. CDR1 is MNHEY and CDR2 is SVGAGI in the germline V gene. The CDR3 loop reads CASSYSSGAFNEQFF.

This chain links TRBV3-1 with TRBJ2-1; TCRdb's D call, TRBD2, is unchecked because there is no DNA. Germline V gene sequence: CDR1 LGHDT, CDR2 YNNKEL (reference sequence). The CDR3 has 15 residues. The CDR3 sequence: CASARGTSFYNEQFF.

The chain has TRBV19 and TRBJ2-1; TCRdb's assignment of TRBD1 cannot be checked, as there is no DNA. CDR1 LNHDA and CDR2 SQIVND come from the germline V gene (reference sequence). This CDR3 comprises 12 residues. CDR3: CASSTLRDEQFF.

The chain is built from TRBV28 and TRBJ2-2; the TCRdb call, TRBD2, lacks DNA for checking. The CDR3 spans 15 residues. The germline V gene encodes CDR1 MDHEN and CDR2 SYDVKM. Here the CDR3 reads CASSLIAGVPGELFF. Full variable domain (remainder filled in from reference TRBV28 and TRBJ2-2): DVKVTQSSRYLVKRTGEKVFLECVQDMDHENMFWYRQDPGLGLRLIYFSYDVKMKEKGDIPEGYSVSREKKERFSLILESASTNQTSMYLCASSLIAGVPGELFFGEGSRLTVL.

The J gene is TRBJ2-1, the V gene TRBV13; TCRdb outputs TRBD2, but without DNA this stays unchecked. Germline CDR1 PRHDT, CDR2 FYEKMQ (reference sequence). The CDR3 contains 15 residues. The CDR3 reads CASSLDGGSYNEQFF.

The chain joins TRBV24-1 to TRBJ1-5. The CDR3 consists of 13 residues. Germline assignment: CDR1 KGHDR and CDR2 SFDVKD. CDR3 loop: CATSDVNGQPQHF.

The chain uses TRBV12-3 or TRBV12-4 and TRBJ2-3; with no DNA, the TCRdb D assignment of TRBD2 cannot be verified. This CDR3 comprises 15 residues. CDR3 region: CASSHWEAGDNTQYF.

V is TRBV7-8 and J is TRBJ2-3; TCRdb selects TRBD1, and the lack of DNA leaves this call unchecked. Germline V lookup: CDR1 SGHVS, CDR2 FQNEAQ. There are 14 residues in the CDR3. CDR3 region: CASSLGPNTDTQYF.

This rearrangement joins TRBV6-1 to TRBJ2-1; the TCRdb D gene call, TRBD1, has no DNA to confirm it. The CDR3 covers 13 residues. In germline, CDR1 is MNHNS, CDR2 SASEGT. The CDR3 protein is CASSPQAYNEQFF.

The chain is built from TRBV27 and TRBJ2-5; TCRdb's assignment of TRBD1 cannot be checked, as there is no DNA. CDR1 and CDR2 (germline): MNHEY, SMNVEV (reference sequence). CDR3 size: 15 residues. The CDR3 reads CASSLSWDSQETQYF.

The rearrangement joins TRBV19 to TRBJ2-7; TCRdb's D call, TRBD1, is unchecked because there is no DNA. The CDR3 covers 16 residues. Germline CDR1 and CDR2: LNHDA and SQIVND (reference sequence). The CDR3 region is CASSIETGATLWEQYF.

The chain is built from TRBV28 and TRBJ1-5. Per germline, CDR1 MDHEN and CDR2 SYDVKM. This CDR3 contains 14 residues. CDR3: CASSILVGNQPQHF.

The chain couples TRBV10-3 to TRBJ2-3. In germline, CDR1 is ENHRY, CDR2 SYGVKD. The CDR3 is 15 amino acids. The chain's CDR3 is CAAESTTEGTDTQYF.

The chain carries TRBV20-1 and TRBJ2-1; there is no DNA to check the TCRdb D call of TRBD2. The CDR3 sequence is 17 residues long. Per germline, CDR1 DFQATT and CDR2 SNEGSKA (reference sequence). CDR3 sequence: CSASGLAGGTRSNEQFF.

The chain joins TRBV9 to TRBJ2-2. This CDR3 contains 16 residues. The germline CDR1 and CDR2 sequences are SGDLS and YYNGEE. This CDR3 is CASSVATLGDTGELFF.

The chain links TRBV12-3 or TRBV12-4 to TRBJ2-1; TCRdb returns TRBD2, unconfirmable since there is no DNA. The CDR3 length is 19 residues. The CDR3 is CASSGTGTSGTISYNEQFF.

The chain is built from TRBV12-3 or TRBV12-4 and TRBJ2-5. This CDR3 has 14 residues. The CDR3 reads CASSFLKFEETQYF.

V gene TRBV4-2 combines with J gene TRBJ2-1; TCRdb designates TRBD2, a call that cannot be tested without DNA. The length of the CDR3 is 15 residues. Germline CDR1 LGHNA, CDR2 YNFKEQ. The CDR3 spells CASSQGTSGIDEQFF.

This chain connects TRBV12-3 or TRBV12-4 to TRBJ2-1; TCRdb proposes TRBD1, but this gene call is untestable without DNA. The CDR3 sequence is 20 residues long. The CDR3 region is CASSLGRAGAFVLLYNEQFF.

V is TRBV18 and J is TRBJ2-2; TCRdb selects TRBD1, and the lack of DNA leaves this call unchecked. The germline gives CDR1 KGHSH, CDR2 LQKENI. CDR3 size: 17 residues. CDR3 amino acids: CASSYIRLGQVAGELFF. Full variable domain (missing parts from reference TRBV18 and TRBJ2-2): NAGVMQNPRHLVRRRGQEARLRCSPMKGHSHVYWYRQLPEEGLKFMVYLQKENIIDESGMPKERFSAEFPKEGPSILRIQQVVRGDSAAYFCASSYIRLGQVAGELFFGEGSRLTVL.